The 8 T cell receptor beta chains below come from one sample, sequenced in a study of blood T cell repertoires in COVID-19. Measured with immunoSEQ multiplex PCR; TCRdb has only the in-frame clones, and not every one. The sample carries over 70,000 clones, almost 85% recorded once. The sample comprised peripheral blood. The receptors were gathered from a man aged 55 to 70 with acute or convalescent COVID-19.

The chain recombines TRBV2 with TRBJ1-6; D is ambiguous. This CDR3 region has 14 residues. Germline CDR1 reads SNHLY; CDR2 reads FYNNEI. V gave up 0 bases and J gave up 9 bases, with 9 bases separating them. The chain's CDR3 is CASSEAYRGSPLHF. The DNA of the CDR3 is TGTGCCAGCAGTGAAGCATACCGGGGTTCACCCCTCCACTTT.

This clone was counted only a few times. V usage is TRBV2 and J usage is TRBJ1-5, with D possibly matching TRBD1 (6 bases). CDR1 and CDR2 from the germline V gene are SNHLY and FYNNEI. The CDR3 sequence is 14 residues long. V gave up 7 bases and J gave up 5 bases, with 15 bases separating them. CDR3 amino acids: CASTTTGNYQPQHF. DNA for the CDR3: TGTGCCAGCACTACCACAGGGAACTATCAGCCCCAGCATTTT.

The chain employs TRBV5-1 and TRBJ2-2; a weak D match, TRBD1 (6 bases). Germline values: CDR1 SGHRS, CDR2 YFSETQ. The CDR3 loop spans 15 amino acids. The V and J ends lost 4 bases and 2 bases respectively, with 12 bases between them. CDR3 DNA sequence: TGCGCCAGCAGCACACGGGACACTAACACCGGGGAGCTGTTTTTT. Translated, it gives CASSTRDTNTGELFF.

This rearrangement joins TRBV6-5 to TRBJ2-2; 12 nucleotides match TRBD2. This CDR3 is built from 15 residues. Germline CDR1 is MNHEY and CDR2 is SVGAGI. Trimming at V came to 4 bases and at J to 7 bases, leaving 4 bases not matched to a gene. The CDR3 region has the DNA TGTGCCAGCAGTTCCCGGACTAGCGGGGACGGGGAGCTGTTTTTT. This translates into CASSSRTSGDGELFF.

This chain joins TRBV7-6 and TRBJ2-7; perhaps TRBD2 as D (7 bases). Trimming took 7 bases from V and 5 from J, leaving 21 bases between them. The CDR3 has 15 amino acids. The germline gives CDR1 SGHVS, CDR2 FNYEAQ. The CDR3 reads CASTRGGGSGDEQYF. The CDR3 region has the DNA TGTGCCAGCACCCGAGGGGGGGGAAGCGGCGACGAGCAGTACTTC. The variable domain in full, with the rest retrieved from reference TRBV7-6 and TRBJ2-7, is GAGVSQSPRYKVTKRGQDVALRCDPISGHVSLYWYRQALGQGPEFLTYFNYEAQQDKSGLPNDRFSAERPEGSISTLTIQRTEQRDSAMYRCASTRGGGSGDEQYFGPGTRLTVT.

The CDR3: CASSLPSRVAEQYF. The DNA for the CDR3 is TGTGCCAGCAGCTTACCTAGCCGGGTAGCCGAGCAGTACTTC. The chain uses TRBV7-2 and TRBJ2-7, with D possibly matching TRBD2 (5 bases). CDR1 and CDR2 (germline): SGHTA, FQGNSA. The V end was cut by 2 bases, the J end by 6 bases, with 14 bases between. This CDR3 has 14 amino acids.

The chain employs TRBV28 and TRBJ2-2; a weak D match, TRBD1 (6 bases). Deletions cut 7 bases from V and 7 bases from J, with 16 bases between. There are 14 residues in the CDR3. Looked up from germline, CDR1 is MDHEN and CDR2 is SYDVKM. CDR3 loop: CASNRVERIGELFF. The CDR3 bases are TGTGCCAGCAACAGGGTTGAGAGGATCGGGGAGCTGTTTTTT.

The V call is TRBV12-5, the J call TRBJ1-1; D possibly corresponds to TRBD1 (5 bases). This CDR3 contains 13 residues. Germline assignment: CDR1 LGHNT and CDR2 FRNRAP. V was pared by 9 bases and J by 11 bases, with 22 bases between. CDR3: CASLPGGARRAFF. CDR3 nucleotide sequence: TGTGCTAGCCTCCCGGGAGGGGCGCGGCGGGCTTTCTTT.